This TCR beta chain was observed in a study of OX40 agonist ivuxolimab in advanced cancers. Study conclusions and caveats: It was not determined which antigens were specifically recognized by the peripheral T cells that had undergone clonal expansion. At 0.1-3.0 mg/kg, partial responders had clonal expansion among the lowest observed.

Worth noting for this clone: Its antigen is not identified.

Profiled with immunoSEQ multiplex PCR; TCRdb holds only in-frame clones, not every one. The sample yields roughly 67,000 clones, roughly four fifths seen once. The TCR was taken from an adult with an advanced solid tumor such as melanoma, head and neck, liver or kidney cancer. The source material was CD4+ or CD8+ T cells sorted from blood, sampled in a trial of the OX40 agonist ivuxolimab.

The CDR3 sequence is CASSFSGQGHGYTF. CDR3 bases: TGTGCCAGCAGCTTTTCGGGACAGGGCCATGGCTACACCTTC. The chain carries TRBV7-2 and TRBJ1-2; 9 nucleotides line up with TRBD1. The CDR3 runs to 14 residues. Germline V CDR1 and CDR2: SGHTA, FQGNSA. V trimming: 3 bases; J trimming: 6 bases; junction bases outside the gene matches: 5.